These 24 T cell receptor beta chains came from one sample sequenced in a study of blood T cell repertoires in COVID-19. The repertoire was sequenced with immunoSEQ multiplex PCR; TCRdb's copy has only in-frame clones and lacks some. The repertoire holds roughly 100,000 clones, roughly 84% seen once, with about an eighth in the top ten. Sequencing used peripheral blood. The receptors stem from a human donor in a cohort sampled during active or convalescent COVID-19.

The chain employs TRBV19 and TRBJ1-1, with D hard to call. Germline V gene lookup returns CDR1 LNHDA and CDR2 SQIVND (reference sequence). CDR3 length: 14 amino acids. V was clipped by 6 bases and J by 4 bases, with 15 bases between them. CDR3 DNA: TGTGCCAGTAGAAAAGAGAGGTTCCTCACTGAAGCTTTCTTT. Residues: CASRKERFLTEAFF.

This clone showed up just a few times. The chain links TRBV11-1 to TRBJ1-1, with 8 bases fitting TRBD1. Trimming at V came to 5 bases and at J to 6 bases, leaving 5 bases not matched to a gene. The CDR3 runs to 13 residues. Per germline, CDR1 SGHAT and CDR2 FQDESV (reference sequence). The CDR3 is CASSRTGGAEAFF. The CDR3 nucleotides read TGTGCCAGCAGCCGAACAGGGGGTGCTGAAGCTTTCTTT.

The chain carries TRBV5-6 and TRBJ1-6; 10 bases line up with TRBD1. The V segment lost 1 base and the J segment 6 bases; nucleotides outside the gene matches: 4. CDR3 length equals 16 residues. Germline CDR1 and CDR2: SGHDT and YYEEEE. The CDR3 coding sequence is TGTGCCAGCAGCTTGCGGGACAGGGGCGGTAATTCACCCCTCCACTTT. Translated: CASSLRDRGGNSPLHF.

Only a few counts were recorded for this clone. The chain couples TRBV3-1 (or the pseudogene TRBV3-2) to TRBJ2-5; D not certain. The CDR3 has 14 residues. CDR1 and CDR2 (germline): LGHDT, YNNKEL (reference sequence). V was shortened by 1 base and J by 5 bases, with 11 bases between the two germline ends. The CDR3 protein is CASSQAKRDETQYF. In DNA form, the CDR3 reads TGTGCCAGCAGCCAAGCGAAGCGAGACGAGACCCAGTACTTC.

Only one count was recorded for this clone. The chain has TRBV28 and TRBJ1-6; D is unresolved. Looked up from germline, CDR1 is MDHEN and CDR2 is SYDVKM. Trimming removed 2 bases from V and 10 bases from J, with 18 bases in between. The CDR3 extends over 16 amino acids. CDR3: CASSLASVPAGSPLHF. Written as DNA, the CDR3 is TGTGCCAGCAGTTTAGCCTCCGTGCCGGCGGGCTCACCCCTCCACTTT.

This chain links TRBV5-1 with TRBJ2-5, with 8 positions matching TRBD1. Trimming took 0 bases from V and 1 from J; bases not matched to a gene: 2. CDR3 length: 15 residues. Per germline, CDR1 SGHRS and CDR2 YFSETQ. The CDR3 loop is CASSLDRGIQETQYF. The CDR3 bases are TGCGCCAGCAGCTTGGACAGGGGGATCCAAGAGACCCAGTACTTC.

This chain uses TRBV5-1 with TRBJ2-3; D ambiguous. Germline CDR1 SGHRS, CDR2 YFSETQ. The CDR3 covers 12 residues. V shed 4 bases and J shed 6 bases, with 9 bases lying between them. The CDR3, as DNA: TGCGCCAGCAGCCTAGACTTGGATACGCAGTATTTT. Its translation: CASSLDLDTQYF.

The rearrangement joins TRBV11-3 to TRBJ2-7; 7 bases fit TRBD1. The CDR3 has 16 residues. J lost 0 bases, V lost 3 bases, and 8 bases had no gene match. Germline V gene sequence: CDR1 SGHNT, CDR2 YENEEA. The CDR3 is CASSFVTGTDSYEQYF. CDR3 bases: TGTGCCAGCAGCTTCGTCACCGGGACAGACTCCTACGAGCAGTACTTC.

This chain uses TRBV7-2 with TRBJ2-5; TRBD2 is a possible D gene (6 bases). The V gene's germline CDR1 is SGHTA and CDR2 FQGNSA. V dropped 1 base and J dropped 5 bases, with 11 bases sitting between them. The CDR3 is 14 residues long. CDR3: CASSLVAVRETQYF. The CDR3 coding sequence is TGTGCCAGCAGCTTAGTAGCGGTCCGGGAGACCCAGTACTTC.

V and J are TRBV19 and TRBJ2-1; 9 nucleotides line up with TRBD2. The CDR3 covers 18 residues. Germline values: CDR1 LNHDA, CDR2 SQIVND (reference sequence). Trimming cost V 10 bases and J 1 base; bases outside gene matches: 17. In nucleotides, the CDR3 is TGTGCCACTTCATGGAGGGGAGCGGGGGGCCTGTCCTACAATGAGCAGTTCTTC. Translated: CATSWRGAGGLSYNEQFF. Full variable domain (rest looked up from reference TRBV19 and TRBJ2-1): DGGITQSPKYLFRKEGQNVTLSCEQNLNHDAMYWYRQDPGQGLRLIYYSQIVNDFQKGDIAEGYSVSREKKESFPLTVTSAQKNPTAFYLCATSWRGAGGLSYNEQFFGPGTRLTVL.

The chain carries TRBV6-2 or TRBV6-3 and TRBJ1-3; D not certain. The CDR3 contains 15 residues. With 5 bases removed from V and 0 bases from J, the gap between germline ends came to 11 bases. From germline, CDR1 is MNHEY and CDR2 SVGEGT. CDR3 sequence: CASSRARGSGNTIYF. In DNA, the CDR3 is TGTGCCAGCAGTCGGGCCCGGGGCTCTGGAAACACCATATATTTT.

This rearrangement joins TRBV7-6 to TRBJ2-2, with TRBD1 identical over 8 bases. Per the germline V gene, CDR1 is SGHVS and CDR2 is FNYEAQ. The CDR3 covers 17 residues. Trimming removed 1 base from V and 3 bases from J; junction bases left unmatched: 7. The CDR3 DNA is TGTGCCAGCAGCTTAGGACAGGGGCTTTTCGACACCGGGGAGCTGTTTTTT. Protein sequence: CASSLGQGLFDTGELFF.

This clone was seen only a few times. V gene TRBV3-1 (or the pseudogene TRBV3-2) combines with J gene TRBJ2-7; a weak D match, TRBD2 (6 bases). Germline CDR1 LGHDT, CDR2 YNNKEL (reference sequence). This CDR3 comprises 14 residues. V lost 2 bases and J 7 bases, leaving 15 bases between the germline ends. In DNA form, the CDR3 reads TGTGCCAGCAGCCAATTGGGGGGAACGAGGGAGCAGTACTTC. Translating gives CASSQLGGTREQYF.

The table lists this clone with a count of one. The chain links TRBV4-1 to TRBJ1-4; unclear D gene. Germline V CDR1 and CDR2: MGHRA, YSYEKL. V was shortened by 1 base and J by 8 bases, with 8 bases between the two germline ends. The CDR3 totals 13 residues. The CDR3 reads CASSQVFGEKLFF. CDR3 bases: TGCGCCAGCAGCCAAGTTTTTGGCGAAAAACTGTTTTTT.

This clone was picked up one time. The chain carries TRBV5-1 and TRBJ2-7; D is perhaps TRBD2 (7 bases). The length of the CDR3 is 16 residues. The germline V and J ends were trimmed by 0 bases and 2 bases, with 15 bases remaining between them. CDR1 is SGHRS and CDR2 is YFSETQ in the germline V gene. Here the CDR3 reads CASSLGSSGDTYEQYF. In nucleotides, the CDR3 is TGCGCCAGCAGCTTGGGTTCAAGCGGGGACACCTACGAGCAGTACTTC.

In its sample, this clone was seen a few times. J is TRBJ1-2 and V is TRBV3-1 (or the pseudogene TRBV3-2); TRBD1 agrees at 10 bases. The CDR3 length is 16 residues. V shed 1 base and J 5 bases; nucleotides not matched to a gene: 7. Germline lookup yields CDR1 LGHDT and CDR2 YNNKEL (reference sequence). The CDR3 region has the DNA TGTGCCAGCAGCCAAGCTCCTGGACAGGGGGGTTATGGCTACACCTTC. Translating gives CASSQAPGQGGYGYTF.

CDR3: CASSQTNKVRTGDSNQPQHF. Here the CDR3 DNA reads TGTGCCAGCAGCCAAACGAATAAAGTCCGGACAGGGGATAGCAATCAGCCCCAGCATTTT. This chain uses TRBV3-1 (or the pseudogene TRBV3-2) with TRBJ1-5; 9 nucleotides agree with TRBD1. Germline values: CDR1 LGHDT, CDR2 YNNKEL (reference sequence). The CDR3 extends over 20 amino acids. J lost 0 bases, V lost 2 bases, and 14 bases had no gene match.

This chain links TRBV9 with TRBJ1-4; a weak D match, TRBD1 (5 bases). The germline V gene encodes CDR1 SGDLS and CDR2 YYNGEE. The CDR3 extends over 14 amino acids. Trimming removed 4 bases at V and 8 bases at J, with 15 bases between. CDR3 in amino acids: CASSRGSMGEKLFF. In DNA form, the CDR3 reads TGTGCCAGCAGCCGGGGGTCGATGGGGGAAAAACTGTTTTTT.

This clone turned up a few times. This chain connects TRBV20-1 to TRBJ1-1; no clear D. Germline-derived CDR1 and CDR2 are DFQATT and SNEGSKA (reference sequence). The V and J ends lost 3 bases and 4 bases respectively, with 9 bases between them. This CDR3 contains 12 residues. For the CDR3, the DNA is TGCAGTGCTAGTAAGTCGCGCACTGAAGCTTTCTTT. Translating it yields CSASKSRTEAFF.

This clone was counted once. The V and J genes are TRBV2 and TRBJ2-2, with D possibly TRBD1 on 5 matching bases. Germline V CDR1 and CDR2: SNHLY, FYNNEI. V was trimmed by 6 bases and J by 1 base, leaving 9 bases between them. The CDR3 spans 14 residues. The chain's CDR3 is CASRAGQNTGELFF. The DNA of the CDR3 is TGTGCCAGCAGGGCAGGGCAGAACACCGGGGAGCTGTTTTTT.

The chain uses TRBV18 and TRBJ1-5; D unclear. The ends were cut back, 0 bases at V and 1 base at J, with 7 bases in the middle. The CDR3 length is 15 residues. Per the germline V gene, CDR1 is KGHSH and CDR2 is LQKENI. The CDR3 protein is CASSPPERSNQPQHF. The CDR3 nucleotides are TGTGCCAGCTCACCACCGGAGAGAAGCAATCAGCCCCAGCATTTT. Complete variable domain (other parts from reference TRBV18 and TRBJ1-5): NAGVMQNPRHLVRRRGQEARLRCSPMKGHSHVYWYRQLPEEGLKFMVYLQKENIIDESGMPKERFSAEFPKEGPSILRIQQVVRGDSAAYFCASSPPERSNQPQHFGDGTRLSIL.

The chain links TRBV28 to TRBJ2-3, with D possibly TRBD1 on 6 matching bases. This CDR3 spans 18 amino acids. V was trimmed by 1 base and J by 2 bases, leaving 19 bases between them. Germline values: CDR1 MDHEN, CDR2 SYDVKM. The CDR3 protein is CASSLSPGLGAITDTQYF. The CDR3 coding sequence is TGTGCCAGCAGTTTATCACCCGGGCTGGGGGCCATCACAGATACGCAGTATTTT.

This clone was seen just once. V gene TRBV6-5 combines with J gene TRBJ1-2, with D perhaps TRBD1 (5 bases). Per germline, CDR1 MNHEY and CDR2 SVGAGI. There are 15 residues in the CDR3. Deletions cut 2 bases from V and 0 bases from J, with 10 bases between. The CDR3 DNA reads TGTGCCAGCAGTTACCACGGACAAACTAACTATGGCTACACCTTC. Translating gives CASSYHGQTNYGYTF.

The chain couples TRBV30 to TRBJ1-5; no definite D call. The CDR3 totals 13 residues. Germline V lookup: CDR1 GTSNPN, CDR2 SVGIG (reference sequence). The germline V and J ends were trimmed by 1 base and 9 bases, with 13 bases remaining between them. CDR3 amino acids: CAWSAGSAGPQHF. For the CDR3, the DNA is TGTGCCTGGAGTGCCGGAAGTGCGGGGCCCCAGCATTTT.